These 28 T cell receptor beta chains were all obtained from the same sample, sequenced in a study of blood T cell repertoires in COVID-19. Profiled with immunoSEQ multiplex PCR; TCRdb holds only in-frame clones, not every one. There are 30,000 or so clones in the sample; 65% to 90% occur only once, and 7% to 10% lies in the top ten. Sequencing used peripheral blood. The receptors derive from an elderly man with active COVID-19.

The chain has TRBV24-1 and TRBJ2-1; 11 bases match TRBD1. The V and J ends lost 4 bases and 3 bases, in that order; junction bases with no gene match: 10. The CDR3 consists of 18 residues. From germline, CDR1 is KGHDR and CDR2 SFDVKD. CDR3 nucleotides: TGTGCCACCAGTGACAATTCGCCGGGGACAGGGGGCTACAATGAGCAGTTCTTC. It yields the protein CATSDNSPGTGGYNEQFF.

The chain uses TRBV18 and TRBJ2-7; tentatively, D is TRBD1 (5 bases). Germline V CDR1 and CDR2: KGHSH, LQKENI. The CDR3 has 15 residues. The V end lost 6 bases, the J end lost 0 bases, and 15 bases lay between the germline ends. CDR3 nucleotides: TGTGCCAGCTCGCCTGGACAAATCGACTCCTACGAGCAGTACTTC. Translating gives CASSPGQIDSYEQYF.

The chain has TRBV2 and TRBJ1-5; maybe TRBD1 (6 bases). The V end was cut by 6 bases, the J end by 5 bases, with 14 bases between. The CDR3 runs 14 residues. Germline V gene sequence: CDR1 SNHLY, CDR2 FYNNEI. CDR3 residues: CASSLRQAYQPQHF. CDR3 bases: TGTGCCAGCAGCCTAAGACAGGCTTATCAGCCCCAGCATTTT.

The rearrangement joins TRBV13 to TRBJ2-5; TRBD2 matches 8 bases. In germline, CDR1 is PRHDT, CDR2 FYEKMQ (reference sequence). The CDR3 is 15 residues long. V dropped 0 bases and J dropped 5; count of bases not matched to a gene: 5. The CDR3 DNA is TGTGCCAGCAGCTTAGGCGGGGGGGCCGGTGAGACCCAGTACTTC. Translating gives CASSLGGGAGETQYF.

The rearrangement links TRBV9 to TRBJ1-4; 8 nucleotides agree with TRBD1. This CDR3 is 15 amino acids long. V lost 0 bases, J lost 11 bases, and 9 bases stayed unmatched. Germline V CDR1 and CDR2: SGDLS, YYNGEE. This chain's CDR3 is CASSVEGQGAGKLFF. DNA of the CDR3: TGTGCCAGCAGCGTAGAGGGGCAGGGGGCTGGTAAACTGTTTTTT.

The chain combines TRBV6-2 or TRBV6-3 with TRBJ1-1; a weak D match, TRBD1 (6 bases). In germline, CDR1 is MNHEY, CDR2 SVGEGT. Trimming removed 4 bases from V and 2 bases from J, with 11 bases in between. The CDR3 spans 14 residues. CDR3 nucleotides: TGTGCCAGCAGTTTGACAGGTTTAAACACTGAAGCTTTCTTT. Amino acids: CASSLTGLNTEAFF.

This clone is a singleton in its sample. The chain's CDR3 is CASSSAPSSGGAGGQYF. The CDR3, as DNA: TGCGCCAGCAGCTCCGCTCCGTCTAGCGGGGGGGCCGGTGGACAGTACTTC. This chain connects TRBV5-1 to TRBJ2-7; 12 nucleotides line up with TRBD2. The CDR3 extends over 17 amino acids. J lost 10 bases, V lost 3 bases, and 17 bases had no gene match. Per the germline V gene, CDR1 is SGHRS and CDR2 is YFSETQ.

This chain joins TRBV19 and TRBJ2-1; 8 nucleotides agree with TRBD2. Trimming took 3 bases from V and 5 from J; bases not matched to a gene: 3. CDR1 is LNHDA, CDR2 SQIVND, per germline (reference sequence). The CDR3 length is 14 residues. The CDR3 DNA reads as TGTGCCAGTAGTATGAGCGGGGGCCACAATGAGCAGTTCTTC. Translating it yields CASSMSGGHNEQFF.

V and J are TRBV3-1 (or the pseudogene TRBV3-2) and TRBJ2-2; D uncertain. V was trimmed by 1 base and J by 6 bases, leaving 6 bases between them. CDR1 and CDR2 (germline): LGHDT, YNNKEL (reference sequence). There are 13 residues in the CDR3. The chain's CDR3 is CASSQVSPGELFF. CDR3 nucleotide sequence: TGTGCCAGCAGCCAAGTGAGCCCCGGGGAGCTGTTTTTT.

The rearrangement uses TRBV27 and TRBJ1-6, with TRBD1 matching over 8 bases. The CDR3 runs to 14 residues. V trimming: 7 bases; J trimming: 10 bases; junction bases outside the gene matches: 9. Germline loops: CDR1 MNHEY, CDR2 SMNVEV (reference sequence). The CDR3 loop reads CASTLDRGRSPLHF. CDR3 sequence (DNA): TGTGCCAGCACCCTTGACAGGGGAAGGTCACCCCTCCACTTT.

This clone came up a few times. The chain links TRBV28 to TRBJ2-2; TRBD2 matches at 8 bases. Germline lookup yields CDR1 MDHEN and CDR2 SYDVKM. The CDR3 contains 15 residues. Trimming cost V 5 bases and J 0 bases; bases outside gene matches: 2. CDR3 residues: CASSPTSANTGELFF. The CDR3 DNA follows: TGTGCCAGCAGTCCGACTAGCGCGAACACCGGGGAGCTGTTTTTT.

J is TRBJ1-2 and V is TRBV3-1 (or the pseudogene TRBV3-2); 8 nucleotides match TRBD1. V gave up 1 base and J gave up 7 bases; unmatched junction bases: 5. Germline V gene data show CDR1 as LGHDT and CDR2 as YNNKEL (reference sequence). The CDR3 contains 14 residues. CDR3: CASSQGGQGLGYTF. The CDR3 DNA follows: TGTGCCAGCAGCCAAGGAGGACAGGGACTTGGCTACACCTTC.

The chain joins TRBV7-8 to TRBJ2-5; D ambiguous. Germline CDR1 reads SGHVS; CDR2 reads FQNEAQ. The CDR3 extends over 13 amino acids. V lost 5 bases and J 0 bases, leaving 7 bases between the germline ends. This chain's CDR3 is CASSIADQETQYF. Written as DNA, the CDR3 is TGTGCCAGCAGCATTGCGGACCAAGAGACCCAGTACTTC.

The gene calls are TRBV9 and TRBJ2-2; TRBD2 might be the D (5 bases). Germline V CDR1 and CDR2: SGDLS, YYNGEE. Trimming pared 0 bases from V and 1 base from J, leaving 10 bases between. The length of the CDR3 is 16 residues. The CDR3 sequence is CASSVEVGVNTGELFF. CDR3 DNA sequence: TGTGCCAGCAGCGTAGAGGTGGGAGTGAACACCGGGGAGCTGTTTTTT.

The J gene is TRBJ2-7, the V gene TRBV7-2, with 10 bases aligning to TRBD2. Germline values: CDR1 SGHTA, CDR2 FQGNSA. This CDR3 comprises 14 residues. This CDR3 is CVSAGGPTLYEQYF. The DNA of the CDR3 is TGTGTCTCAGCGGGGGGGCCAACTTTGTACGAGCAGTACTTC. The entire variable domain, with the rest obtained from reference TRBV7-2 and TRBJ2-7, is as follows: GAGVSQSPSNKVTEKGKDVELRCDPISGHTALYWYRQSLGQGLEFLIYFQGNSAPDKSGLPSDRFSAERTGGSVSTLTIQRTQQEDSAVYLCVSAGGPTLYEQYFGPGTRLTVT.

This rearrangement joins TRBV7-8 to TRBJ2-3; 9 nucleotides agree with TRBD2. The germline CDR1 and CDR2 sequences are SGHVS and FQNEAQ. The CDR3 has 15 residues. Trimming removed 3 bases from V and 9 bases from J; junction bases left unmatched: 10. DNA of the CDR3: TGTGCCAGCAGCTTCTCTAGCGGGGCTGGGAGCACGCAGTATTTT. It yields the protein CASSFSSGAGSTQYF.

The rearrangement uses TRBV19 and TRBJ1-1; D is ambiguous. CDR3 length: 13 amino acids. V lost 5 bases and J lost 3, with 10 bases in between. The germline CDR1 and CDR2 sequences are LNHDA and SQIVND (reference sequence). The CDR3 DNA sequence: TGTGCCAGTAGTTTCCTAGGATACACTGAAGCTTTCTTT. This codes for CASSFLGYTEAFF.

The chain carries TRBV28 and TRBJ2-2; 10 positions match TRBD2. The germline V gene encodes CDR1 MDHEN and CDR2 SYDVKM. The CDR3 runs to 15 residues. V dropped 8 bases and J dropped 5; count of bases not matched to a gene: 8. Here the CDR3 reads CASSSSGGGTGELFF. Written as DNA, the CDR3 is TGTGCCAGCTCATCTAGCGGGGGAGGTACCGGGGAGCTGTTTTTT.

The V and J genes are TRBV19 and TRBJ1-6; TRBD1 matches at 9 bases. The CDR3 totals 14 residues. From germline, CDR1 is LNHDA and CDR2 SQIVND (reference sequence). The J segment lost 8 bases and the V segment lost 5 bases, leaving 4 bases of the junction unmatched. The CDR3 loop reads CASSWTGAYSPLHF. CDR3 coding DNA: TGTGCCAGTAGTTGGACAGGGGCGTATTCACCCCTCCACTTT.

V gene TRBV9 combines with J gene TRBJ1-2; 8 positions match TRBD1. CDR3 size: 13 residues. CDR1 and CDR2 (germline): SGDLS, YYNGEE. J lost 5 bases, V lost 4 bases, and 4 bases had no gene match. CDR3 loop: CASSRDRSYGYTF. The CDR3 region has the DNA TGTGCCAGCAGCCGGGACAGGAGTTATGGCTACACCTTC.

The genes are TRBV5-1 and TRBJ2-1; the D is unclear. Germline CDR1 reads SGHRS; CDR2 reads YFSETQ. V was pared by 9 bases and J by 1 base, with 17 bases between. This CDR3 is 15 amino acids long. The CDR3 protein is CATTPLRRSYNEQFF. The DNA for the CDR3 is TGCGCCACCACCCCCTTGCGCAGGTCCTACAATGAGCAGTTCTTC.

V usage is TRBV7-6 and J usage is TRBJ1-3, with D hard to call. Trimming took off 5 bases at V and 0 bases at J, with 14 bases between the two ends. The CDR3 consists of 16 residues. CDR1 and CDR2 (germline): SGHVS, FNYEAQ. The CDR3 protein is CASSQISTVSGNTIYF. The CDR3 bases are TGTGCCAGCAGCCAGATATCAACAGTCTCTGGAAACACCATATATTTT.

The rearrangement links TRBV7-3 to TRBJ2-2, with TRBD2 as a possible D gene (6 bases). Trimming shortened V by 0 bases and J by 4 bases, and 6 bases separated the two germline ends. Germline CDR1 is SGHTA and CDR2 is FQGTGA. This CDR3 is 14 amino acids long. The CDR3 DNA reads as TGTGCCAGCAGCTTAACTAGCGGCACCGGGGAGCTGTTTTTT. This translates into CASSLTSGTGELFF.

The sample holds one count of this clone. The rearrangement joins TRBV5-6 to TRBJ1-5; unclear D gene. Per the germline V gene, CDR1 is SGHDT and CDR2 is YYEEEE. CDR3 length: 12 amino acids. V was clipped by 1 base and J by 11 bases, with 10 bases between them. The CDR3 sequence: CASSLYRGAQHF. The CDR3, as DNA: TGTGCCAGCAGCTTGTACCGGGGAGCCCAGCATTTT.

The rearrangement uses TRBV6-4 and TRBJ2-1; the match to TRBD1 covers 9 bases. The CDR3 contains 14 residues. J was trimmed by 5 bases and V by 5 bases; bases with no gene match: 4. CDR1 and CDR2 from the germline V gene are MRHNA and SNTAGT. Here the CDR3 DNA reads TGTGCCAGCAGTTTGACAGGGGGGCACAATGAGCAGTTCTTC. Encoded protein: CASSLTGGHNEQFF.

This chain's CDR3 is CASGSLRLAGGLYEQFF. As DNA, the CDR3 is TGTGCTAGTGGTTCCCTCCGACTAGCGGGGGGGTTATATGAGCAGTTCTTC. The chain carries TRBV12-5 and TRBJ2-1, with 14 bases that match TRBD2. Trimming at V came to 4 bases and at J to 8 bases, leaving 10 bases not matched to a gene. Germline V gene sequence: CDR1 LGHNT, CDR2 FRNRAP. This CDR3 is 17 amino acids long.

The chain links TRBV6-4 to TRBJ2-1; 10 positions match TRBD1. The trim removed 1 base at V and 5 bases at J, leaving 17 bases unmatched. There are 20 residues in the CDR3. The germline gives CDR1 MRHNA, CDR2 SNTAGT. The CDR3 here is CASSDYRDRGRREVDNEQFF. CDR3 nucleotide sequence: TGTGCCAGCAGTGACTACCGGGACAGGGGACGACGAGAGGTAGACAATGAGCAGTTCTTC.

V usage is TRBV6-2 or TRBV6-3 and J usage is TRBJ2-1; 11 bases match TRBD2. The germline V gene encodes CDR1 MNHEY and CDR2 SVGEGT. Trimming at V came to 3 bases and at J to 15 bases, leaving 7 bases not matched to a gene. The CDR3 spans 13 residues. This CDR3 is CASSYFSGGAGFF. The CDR3 DNA sequence: TGTGCCAGCAGTTATTTTAGCGGGGGGGCCGGGTTCTTC.